This TCR beta chain was captured by sequencing in a study of T cell responses to AZD1222 COVID-19 vaccine. Samples with a second dose at about 4 or about 12 weeks were pooled together. The assay was immunoSEQ multiplex PCR, and TCRdb's table has in-frame clones only and misses some. This sample has roughly 100,000 clones, with roughly 89% found just once. With respect to this clone: Its antigen is not identified.

Overall study results and limits: Donors in the cohort were predominantly white British and more often female, and clonal diversity was possibly underestimated.

This CDR3 has 16 amino acids. V was trimmed by 3 bases and J by 7 bases, leaving 18 bases between them. Germline V gives CDR1 KGHDR, CDR2 SFDVKD. The sequencing here drew on peripheral blood, taken 28 days after the second AZD1222 dose. This receptor was identified in an adult who received the AZD1222 COVID-19 vaccine. The chain recombines TRBV24-1 with TRBJ2-1; tentatively, D is TRBD1 or TRBD2 (6 bases each). The CDR3 sequence is CATSDLRQAGGNEQFF. The CDR3 DNA reads as TGTGCCACCAGTGATCTTAGACAGGCTGGAGGGAATGAGCAGTTCTTC.